A single sample gave rise to the 6 T cell receptor beta chains below, sequenced in a study of a mutant IDH1 vaccine in newly diagnosed glioma. As for time point: week 23, last vaccination. Every vaccination contained 300 ug of the mutant IDH1 20-mer peptide and was paired with topical imiquimod. Their antigens remain unidentified. Libraries were prepared by immunoSEQ multiplex PCR; TCRdb keeps only in-frame clonotypes and omits some of them. Of over 35,000 clones in the sample, roughly 81% were seen once. The material sequenced was PBMCs, taken from a glioma patient whose treatment included an IDH1 peptide vaccine. These receptors all come from a man aged 40-49 years with glioma.

V is TRBV18 and J is TRBJ1-4; D gene unclear. CDR3 length equals 15 residues. CDR1 and CDR2 (germline): KGHSH, LQKENI. The V and J ends lost 2 bases and 0 bases respectively, with 7 bases between them. Here the CDR3 reads CASSPNGATNEKLFF. CDR3 DNA sequence: TGTGCCAGCTCACCAAACGGCGCAACTAATGAAAAACTGTTTTTT.

The J gene is TRBJ2-1, the V gene TRBV9; no clear D. V lost 0 bases to trimming and J lost 5 bases, with 9 bases between them. Germline V gene sequence: CDR1 SGDLS, CDR2 YYNGEE. The CDR3 extends over 14 amino acids. As DNA, the CDR3 is TGTGCCAGCAGCGTAGGTAATCGAGACAATGAGCAGTTCTTC. Translation: CASSVGNRDNEQFF.

This clone showed up just a few times. The chain is built from TRBV7-2 and TRBJ2-2, with 9 bases that match TRBD2. Looked up from germline, CDR1 is SGHTA and CDR2 is FQGNSA. This CDR3 has 14 residues. V trimming: 1 base; J trimming: 6 bases; junction bases outside the gene matches: 0. CDR3: CASSLVAGAGELFF. As DNA, the CDR3 is TGTGCCAGCAGCTTAGTAGCGGGGGCCGGGGAGCTGTTTTTT.

In its sample, this clone was seen a few times. This rearrangement joins TRBV30 to TRBJ1-2, with 10 bases matching TRBD1. CDR1 and CDR2 from the germline V gene are GTSNPN and SVGIG (reference sequence). This CDR3 region has 16 residues. The junction had 8 bases not matched to a gene; V was cut back by 4 bases and J by 0 bases. Here the CDR3 DNA reads TGTGCCTGGAAACGGGACAGGGGAAGAACTAACTATGGCTACACCTTC. Protein: CAWKRDRGRTNYGYTF.

The rearrangement joins TRBV21-1 to TRBJ1-5; the table's TRBD1 call for D was not verified on the DNA. TRBV21-1 is a listed pseudogene. This CDR3 comprises 18 residues. In nucleotides, the CDR3 is TGTGCCAGCAGCACCCCTAACAGCAACAGGGGAAGCAATCAGCCCCAGCATTTT. The encoded protein is CASSTPNSNRGSNQPQHF.

CDR3 sequence: CASSYWGENSPLHF. In DNA form, the CDR3 reads TGTGCCAGCAGTTACTGGGGGGAAAATTCACCCCTCCACTTT. The genes are TRBV6-5 and TRBJ1-6; possible D gene TRBD1, 5 bases. V lost 1 base to trimming and J lost 7 bases, with 8 bases between them. Germline loops: CDR1 MNHEY, CDR2 SVGAGI. CDR3 length: 14 amino acids.